Listed below are T cell receptor beta chains from one sample, sequenced in a study of T cells after somatic rescue of genetic block. The method was immunoSEQ multiplex PCR; TCRdb's version includes in-frame clones alone and lacks a portion of them. The repertoire includes 110,000 or so clones, about 93% of them detected once, and roughly 1.5% sits in the top ten. Material for sequencing was peripheral blood mononuclear cells (PBMCs). These receptors came from a young woman. CDR3s include the opening cysteine and the closing phenylalanine or tryptophan. The D gene is left open where the match is weak.

cdr3_length	v_call	d_call	j_call	cdr3_aa
12	TRBV9	-	TRBJ2-7	CASSGNSYEQYF
16	TRBV10-3	TRBD1	TRBJ1-5	CAVGGQGGLNNQPQHF
17	TRBV10-3	-	TRBJ2-1	CATGGRDRSSSYNEQFF
14	TRBV27	-	TRBJ1-4	CASSLGGWGEKLFF
18	TRBV9	TRBD2	TRBJ2-1	CASSVGLAGGSTYNEQFF
15	TRBV30	-	TRBJ1-6	CAWSRGPSYNSPLHF
16	TRBV7-6	TRBD2	TRBJ2-1	CASSLELAGALNEQFF
13	TRBV7-2	-	TRBJ1-1	CASSLGQNTEAFF
17	TRBV2	TRBD2	TRBJ2-5	CASSEAGWAGGGETQYF
14	TRBV7-2	-	TRBJ1-1	CASSSTEGNTEAFF
18	TRBV5-1	TRBD1	TRBJ1-2	CASSFSRDRGRSNYGYTF
16	TRBV18	-	TRBJ1-2	CASSRRDLPGDYGYTF
11	TRBV29-1	-	TRBJ2-1	CSVERANEQFF
16	TRBV5-4	TRBD2	TRBJ2-1	CASSPRGGSSYNEQFF
16	TRBV4-2	TRBD2	TRBJ2-5	CASSPTTSGGEETQYF
13	TRBV29-1	-	TRBJ1-1	CSVRHFRDTEAFF
15	TRBV19	TRBD1	TRBJ2-2	CASSLDRGNTGELFF
14	TRBV19	TRBD1	TRBJ1-6	CASSLTGGRSPLHF
15	TRBV9	-	TRBJ2-1	CASSPQQGSYNEQFF
14	TRBV4-3	-	TRBJ1-1	CASSQGGVNTEAFF
16	TRBV11-2	TRBD1	TRBJ1-2	CASSLAPLGTGYGYTF
14	TRBV21-1	-	TRBJ1-2	CASSTPGITWGYTF
15	TRBV7-3	TRBD1	TRBJ2-1	CASSLTGQGHSEQFF
11	TRBV29-1	-	TRBJ1-2	CSVVRANGYTF
13	TRBV10-3	-	TRBJ1-2	CAISGRETYGYTF
11	TRBV30	-	TRBJ1-1	CAWTVETEAFF
12	TRBV10-3	-	TRBJ1-1	CAISVRQDEAFF
15	TRBV2	TRBD1	TRBJ1-5	CASSGGQVTLQPQHF
11	TRBV5-1	-	TRBJ1-4	CASSLDEKLFF
14	TRBV2	-	TRBJ1-6	CASSVGTSNSPLHF
12	TRBV7-8	-	TRBJ2-7	CASSFDVYEQYF
11	TRBV30	-	TRBJ1-1	CAWRVDTEAFF
15	TRBV6-6	TRBD2	TRBJ2-7	CASSSPGLVNYEQYF
15	TRBV4-2	-	TRBJ2-5	CASSQKTGTEETQYF
16	TRBV7-2	-	TRBJ2-6	CASSLGSGSGANVLTF
15	TRBV13	TRBD1	TRBJ2-5	CASSPGTGGVETQYF
13	TRBV7-8	-	TRBJ1-1	CASSSPRNTEAFF
14	TRBV30	TRBD1	TRBJ1-2	CAWSSQGANYGYTF
14	TRBV5-5	-	TRBJ2-7	CASSLEANAYEQYF
14	TRBV7-2	-	TRBJ1-1	CASSLVMSDTEAFF
14	TRBV2	-	TRBJ2-3	CASSEGGGTDTQYF
12	TRBV5-1	-	TRBJ1-3	CASSLPGREIYF
14	TRBV4-3	-	TRBJ2-5	CASSQDRAGETQYF
12	TRBV6-6	-	TRBJ2-7	CASVDSRWEQYF
15	TRBV6-1	TRBD1	TRBJ2-7	CASSEGTGPRYEQYF
13	TRBV29-1	-	TRBJ1-2	CSVEVDIIYGYTF
20	TRBV15	-	TRBJ1-4	CATSRSGRGLLGATNEKLFF
16	TRBV7-8	-	TRBJ1-1	CASSHPSRRLNTEAFF
15	TRBV19	TRBD2	TRBJ2-3	CASRALAGATDTQYF
15	TRBV27	TRBD1	TRBJ2-2	CASSPGQGFTGELFF
14	TRBV5-1	-	TRBJ1-4	CASSLKATNEKLFF